The clone carrying this T cell receptor (beta chain) was seen many times. Antigen unknown. The V gene lost 5 bases and the J gene lost 6 bases, with 10 bases spanning the gap. Germline V gene data show CDR1 as SEHNR and CDR2 as FQNEAQ (reference sequence). The CDR3 loop spans 12 amino acids. TCRdb re-derived calls from the reads in MiXCR, one entry per CDR3 protein. The sample holds some 300,000 distinct CDR3 sequences; about 9.2% are singletons and the top ten take more than 2.5%. This entry comes from a study of T cell repertoires in cytomegalovirus infection. On the study more broadly: Evidence of both CMV infection and a matching HLA type came from public TCR beta signatures.

Notes on the study in general: Cumulative frequency (of public TCR beta family members) identified carriers of CMV plus the relevant HLA. There were HLA-C-restricted CMV-specific TCR beta clonotypes dominating the ex vivo response.

The source of this sequence is a human donor in good health (CMV status not recorded). Some clones in this sample may be carry-over from other donors' samples. Source material: PBMCs. The chain carries TRBV7-9 and TRBJ1-1; a weak D match, TRBD1 (6 bases). The DNA of the CDR3 is TGTGCCAGCAGCACAGGGATCCCTGAAGCTTTCTTT. Its translation: CASSTGIPEAFF.